The entry that follows covers one TCR beta chain sequence. Its recognized antigen is unknown. No clone much larger than this one lies a single base away; base qualities are absent. The data originate from a study of T cell changes during pregnancy in multiple sclerosis (dated by TCRdb to between 2018 and 2021). For the wider study: In women with multiple sclerosis, the researchers looked at how the T cell repertoire shifted as pregnancy progressed.

Deletion took 2 bases off V and 4 bases off J, with a span of 4 bases between the germline ends. Taken from cysteine to phenylalanine, the CDR3 has 12 residues. Here the CDR3 DNA is all that survives: 36 bases in frame from base 1. Per the germline V gene (reference sequence), MNHNY is the CDR1 and SVGAGI is the CDR2. Library prep was done by the immunoSEQ multiplex PCR assay. TCRdb re-hosts the immuneACCESS table, in-frame sequences only. Its copies lack some clones; in the studies checked, an unresolved V gene accounts for under half of them, and the cause for the rest is not known. This sample has about 71,000 clones in its table, and roughly nine tenths of those were observed once. Approximately 5.3% of the sample belongs to the ten largest clones.

This TCR derives from a female donor with multiple sclerosis, enrolled in a pregnancy study. Recombination linked TRBV6-6 to TRBJ2-3, with no confident D gene call. The material sequenced was CD8+ T cells from peripheral blood mononuclear cells, taken before pregnancy. The sequenced DNA: TGTGCCAGCAGTTACGGCCCAGATACGCAGTATTTT. Translated, this is CASSYGPDTQYF.